The 27 T cell receptor beta chains in this list originate from one sample, sequenced in a study of control samples from healthy donors and cancer patients (dated by TCRdb to 2018 to 2021). The library was produced with the immunoSEQ multiplex PCR assay. Sourced from immuneACCESS, this table was stored by TCRdb with only in-frame sequences that have V and J called. A share of the clones is absent; for the studies checked, an unresolved V gene accounts for under half, and the remainder has no known explanation. In this sample's table one finds approximately 190,000 clones. The ten biggest clones cover roughly 2.2% of the sample. Sequencing was done on a sample of blood. The receptors originated from a woman aged 25 to 39 in good health.

The genes are TRBV18 and TRBJ2-2; no reliable D call. V lost 0 bases to trimming and J lost 1 base, with 15 bases between them. This CDR3 contains 18 residues. Germline CDR1 KGHSH, CDR2 LQKENI. The chain's CDR3 is CASSPPGAVRLNTGELFF. The DNA for the CDR3 is TGTGCCAGCTCACCACCAGGCGCTGTTCGACTGAACACCGGGGAGCTGTTTTTT.

The chain carries TRBV6-5 and TRBJ2-2, with a tentative D call TRBD1 (5 bases). Germline values: CDR1 MNHEY, CDR2 SVGAGI. The CDR3 is 16 amino acids. V gave up 2 bases and J gave up 4 bases, with 14 bases separating them. In DNA form, the CDR3 reads TGTGCCAGCAGTTACATCCCTTTACAGGCCACCGGGGAGCTGTTTTTT. Encoded protein: CASSYIPLQATGELFF.

The J gene is TRBJ2-5, the V gene TRBV11-1, with D perhaps matching TRBD1 (5 bases). Trimming removed 5 bases at V and 2 bases at J, with 18 bases between. CDR1 SGHAT and CDR2 FQDESV come from the germline V gene (reference sequence). The CDR3 covers 16 residues. The CDR3 DNA is TGTGCCAGCAGCCCAGGACATCTTTTATCTCAAGAGACCCAGTACTTC. Residues: CASSPGHLLSQETQYF.

The chain recombines TRBV4-2 with TRBJ2-3; TRBD2 agrees at 7 bases. The length of the CDR3 is 16 residues. Germline lookup yields CDR1 LGHNA and CDR2 YNFKEQ. V lost 0 bases to trimming and J lost 4 bases; unmatched junction nucleotides: 7. Here the CDR3 reads CASSQESGLVSDTQYF. The DNA for the CDR3 is TGTGCCAGCAGCCAAGAAAGCGGACTAGTATCAGATACGCAGTATTTT.

The chain couples TRBV7-9 to TRBJ1-3, with 11 bases matching TRBD1. Per the germline V gene, CDR1 is SEHNR and CDR2 is FQNEAQ (reference sequence). This CDR3 spans 16 amino acids. V lost 8 bases and J lost 1; bases outside the gene matches: 7. The CDR3 loop reads CASLLDRGRSGNTIYF. CDR3 in DNA: TGTGCCAGCCTACTGGACAGGGGGCGATCTGGAAACACCATATATTTT.

This chain links TRBV5-1 with TRBJ2-3, with D perhaps assigned TRBD1 or TRBD2 (5 bases each). Germline V CDR1 and CDR2: SGHRS, YFSETQ. The CDR3 loop spans 14 amino acids. V was trimmed by 0 bases and J by 4 bases, leaving 9 bases between them. The CDR3 region has the DNA TGCGCCAGCAGCTTGGGGGGACGTTCAGATACGCAGTATTTT. It encodes CASSLGGRSDTQYF.

The V gene is TRBV7-9, the J gene TRBJ1-2, with a weak D call TRBD1 (6 bases). Germline loops: CDR1 SEHNR, CDR2 FQNEAQ (reference sequence). This CDR3 has 14 amino acids. V was trimmed by 5 bases and J by 2 bases, leaving 12 bases between them. CDR3 amino acids: CASSLLQGNYGYTF. The CDR3 DNA is TGTGCCAGCAGCCTCTTGCAGGGGAACTATGGCTACACCTTC.

The chain has TRBV5-4 and TRBJ1-1, with D unresolved. This CDR3 is built from 16 residues. V shed 2 bases and J shed 0 bases, with 14 bases lying between them. Per germline, CDR1 SGHNT and CDR2 YYREEE (reference sequence). The CDR3 DNA sequence: TGTGCCAGCAGCTTCCCTCGAGGCGCACTGAACACTGAAGCTTTCTTT. It yields the protein CASSFPRGALNTEAFF.

The genes are TRBV11-2 and TRBJ1-1, with D unresolved. Trimming removed 5 bases from V and 10 bases from J, with 14 bases in between. This CDR3 is 12 amino acids long. Germline V gene sequence: CDR1 SGHAT, CDR2 FQNNGV. In DNA, the CDR3 is TGTGCCAGCAGCCTGTGGACTGTCGGAGCTTTCTTT. Its translation is CASSLWTVGAFF.

The chain combines TRBV4-3 with TRBJ2-2; D call uncertain. Per the germline V gene, CDR1 is LGHNA and CDR2 is YSLEER. Trimming pared 0 bases from V and 6 bases from J, leaving 8 bases between. The CDR3 runs 14 residues. CDR3 loop: CASSQDFGAGELFF. CDR3 nucleotides: TGCGCCAGCAGCCAAGATTTTGGCGCCGGGGAGCTGTTTTTT.

This chain connects TRBV2 to TRBJ1-5; no firm D call. There are 14 residues in the CDR3. Trimming removed 1 base from V and 4 bases from J, with 8 bases in between. CDR1 is SNHLY and CDR2 is FYNNEI in the germline V gene. CDR3 sequence reads: CASSEEYTNQPQHF. CDR3 in DNA: TGTGCCAGCAGTGAAGAATATACTAATCAGCCCCAGCATTTT.

The chain recombines TRBV28 with TRBJ2-3, with D perhaps matching TRBD2 (5 bases). Germline CDR1 is MDHEN and CDR2 is SYDVKM. V gave up 7 bases and J gave up 2 bases, with 22 bases separating them. This CDR3 has 17 residues. The CDR3 here is CASISRLASSLTDTQYF. The CDR3 bases are TGTGCCAGCATTAGTCGCTTGGCTAGCTCCCTCACAGATACGCAGTATTTT.

J is TRBJ2-1 and V is TRBV2, with TRBD1 matching 10 bases. CDR1 SNHLY and CDR2 FYNNEI come from the germline V gene. The CDR3 is made up of 15 amino acids. The trim removed 6 bases at V and 6 bases at J, leaving 8 bases unmatched. CDR3 residues: CASSFTGTGANEQFF. The CDR3 DNA follows: TGTGCCAGCAGCTTCACCGGGACAGGGGCCAATGAGCAGTTCTTC.

V and J are TRBV10-1 and TRBJ1-3; TRBD1 matches at 7 bases. Germline V gives CDR1 WNHNN, CDR2 SYGVQD (reference sequence). This CDR3 spans 14 amino acids. V gave up 11 bases and J gave up 8 bases; unmatched junction bases: 15. CDR3 nucleotide sequence: TGCGCCCGACGTACAGGGGAGGTTATGGACACCATATATTTT. As protein: CARRTGEVMDTIYF.

V usage is TRBV7-2 and J usage is TRBJ1-2; 7 nucleotides match TRBD1. The V and J ends lost 1 base and 9 bases, in that order; junction bases with no gene match: 17. Germline assignment: CDR1 SGHTA and CDR2 FQGNSA. The CDR3 consists of 17 residues. This CDR3 reads CASSLDSGGRGFTRYTF. The CDR3 DNA sequence: TGTGCCAGCAGCTTAGATTCGGGCGGCAGGGGGTTTACACGCTACACCTTC. The full variable domain, with the rest looked up from reference TRBV7-2 and TRBJ1-2, is GAGVSQSPSNKVTEKGKDVELRCDPISGHTALYWYRQSLGQGLEFLIYFQGNSAPDKSGLPSDRFSAERTGGSVSTLTIQRTQQEDSAVYLCASSLDSGGRGFTRYTFGSGTRLTVV.

J is TRBJ1-2 and V is TRBV7-9; 12 bases line up with TRBD1. The CDR3 covers 16 residues. Losses at the gene ends were 1 base for V and 8 bases for J; bases not matched to a gene: 8. Germline CDR1 SEHNR, CDR2 FQNEAQ (reference sequence). Here the CDR3 DNA reads TGTGCCAGCAGCTTAGAGTGGGGACAGGGGGCGCACGGCTACACCTTC. This encodes CASSLEWGQGAHGYTF.

The V gene is TRBV7-2, the J gene TRBJ1-5, with D tentatively TRBD1 (5 bases). The V end was cut by 4 bases, the J end by 7 bases, with 8 bases between. CDR1 and CDR2 (germline): SGHTA, FQGNSA. The length of the CDR3 is 12 residues. CDR3 nucleotide sequence: TGTGCCAGCAGCTCTTCAGGGCAGCCCCAGCATTTT. This codes for CASSSSGQPQHF.

V and J are TRBV19 and TRBJ1-1; D gene unclear. The V end was cut by 3 bases, the J end by 3 bases, with 8 bases between. Germline V gene lookup returns CDR1 LNHDA and CDR2 SQIVND (reference sequence). The CDR3 contains 13 residues. CDR3 region: CASSMGVDTEAFF. The CDR3 DNA reads TGTGCCAGTAGTATGGGTGTGGACACTGAAGCTTTCTTT. The variable domain in full, with the rest retrieved from reference TRBV19 and TRBJ1-1, is DGGITQSPKYLFRKEGQNVTLSCEQNLNHDAMYWYRQDPGQGLRLIYYSQIVNDFQKGDIAEGYSVSREKKESFPLTVTSAQKNPTAFYLCASSMGVDTEAFFGQGTRLTVV.

This chain joins TRBV5-1 and TRBJ2-7; D is unresolved. Germline-derived CDR1 and CDR2 are SGHRS and YFSETQ. The CDR3 spans 13 residues. Trimming cost V 1 base and J 1 base, with 6 bases left between them. The CDR3 DNA reads as TGCGCCAGCAGCTTGACGCTTTCCTACGAGCAGTACTTC. Residues: CASSLTLSYEQYF.

J is TRBJ1-2 and V is TRBV5-1, with a possible D match to TRBD1 (6 bases). Germline V gives CDR1 SGHRS, CDR2 YFSETQ. CDR3 length: 14 residues. Trimming took off 7 bases at V and 1 base at J, with 14 bases between the two ends. The CDR3 coding sequence is TGCGCCAGCGCCGGGGGAGGGGGTAACTATGGCTACACCTTC. Translated: CASAGGGGNYGYTF.

This chain uses TRBV18 with TRBJ1-1; D is undetermined. The CDR3 sequence is 15 residues long. V was clipped by 2 bases and J by 2 bases, with 12 bases between them. Germline V gives CDR1 KGHSH, CDR2 LQKENI. The CDR3 is CASSPIQSSNTEAFF. In nucleotides, the CDR3 is TGTGCCAGCTCACCAATTCAGTCCTCCAACACTGAAGCTTTCTTT.

V usage is TRBV4-1 and J usage is TRBJ1-3; D is uncertain. This CDR3 is built from 15 residues. The V end was cut by 2 bases, the J end by 0 bases, with 8 bases between. CDR1 MGHRA and CDR2 YSYEKL come from the germline V gene. The CDR3 here is CASSQLQLSGNTIYF. The CDR3 DNA reads TGCGCCAGCAGCCAACTACAGCTCTCTGGAAACACCATATATTTT.

The chain's CDR3 is CASSLLAVPREKLFF. The CDR3 bases are TGTGCCAGCAGCTTACTTGCTGTTCCCCGGGAAAAACTGTTTTTT. The chain joins TRBV7-8 to TRBJ1-4, with D unclear. The germline V and J ends were trimmed by 2 bases and 8 bases, with 15 bases remaining between them. From germline, CDR1 is SGHVS and CDR2 FQNEAQ. The CDR3 totals 15 residues.

The genes are TRBV19 and TRBJ2-3; 8 bases map to TRBD2. Trimming cost V 5 bases and J 4 bases; bases outside gene matches: 11. The CDR3 spans 16 residues. The V gene's germline CDR1 is LNHDA and CDR2 SQIVND (reference sequence). The chain's CDR3 is CASSRYSTGGPDTQYF. The CDR3 bases are TGTGCCAGTAGTCGATATTCGACGGGGGGGCCAGATACGCAGTATTTT.

V gene TRBV4-2 combines with J gene TRBJ2-1; no definite D call. In germline, CDR1 is LGHNA, CDR2 YNFKEQ. The V and J ends lost 6 bases and 7 bases respectively, with 13 bases between them. This CDR3 contains 13 residues. Written as DNA, the CDR3 is TGTGCCAGCAGGCCTAGGGAAGGGAATGAGCAGTTCTTC. Protein product: CASRPREGNEQFF.

This chain links TRBV5-5 with TRBJ2-7, with D perhaps TRBD1 or TRBD2 (5 bases each). This CDR3 comprises 14 residues. Trimming cost V 4 bases and J 4 bases, with 15 bases left between them. CDR1 SGHKS and CDR2 YYEKEE come from the germline V gene (reference sequence). CDR3 DNA: TGTGCCAGCAGCGAGGCCGGGACGGTTTACGAGCAGTACTTC. Translation gives CASSEAGTVYEQYF.

The rearrangement uses TRBV28 and TRBJ1-2; D call uncertain. The V gene lost 6 bases and the J gene lost 4 bases, with 18 bases spanning the gap. The germline gives CDR1 MDHEN, CDR2 SYDVKM. The CDR3 is 15 residues long. CDR3 nucleotide sequence: TGTGCCAGCAGCCCAAGATTTGGCACAGTCTATGGCTACACCTTC. This sequence encodes CASSPRFGTVYGYTF.